Shown below are 20 T cell receptor beta chains from a single sample sequenced in a study of neurological immune-mediated disorders. From the 5' RACE reads, TCRdb called clonotypes with MiXCR, one entry per CDR3 protein. The sample records tens of thousands of distinct CDR3 sequences, under 5% being singletons. The sequenced sample was CD4+ T cells from blood. The receptors derive from a woman aged 40 to 50 with multiple sclerosis.

This clonotype has at least ten counts. The CDR3 reads CATKENTEAFF. The CDR3 nucleotides are TGTGCCACTAAGGAGAACACTGAAGCTTTCTTT. The rearrangement links TRBV15 to TRBJ1-1, with D uncertain. The length of the CDR3 is 11 residues. CDR1 LNHNV and CDR2 YYDKDF come from the germline V gene (reference sequence). The germline V and J ends were trimmed by 9 bases and 1 base, with 6 bases remaining between them.

This clonotype was detected ten times or more. The V and J genes are TRBV5-6 and TRBJ2-2, with D possibly being TRBD2 (5 bases). V lost 0 bases, J lost 4 bases, and 19 bases lay in between. Germline V gene sequence: CDR1 SGHDT, CDR2 YYEEEE. CDR3 length: 18 amino acids. CDR3 protein: CASSLAGSRAEFTGELFF. CDR3 nucleotide sequence: TGTGCCAGCAGCTTGGCTGGTTCGCGAGCGGAGTTCACCGGGGAGCTGTTTTTT.

Many counts were recorded for this clonotype. V and J are TRBV6-5 and TRBJ2-7, with D perhaps matching TRBD1 or TRBD2 (5 bases each). Trimming left V 4 bases short and J 3 bases short, with 13 bases between. The germline V gene has CDR1 MNHEY and CDR2 SVGAGI. CDR3 length: 14 residues. The CDR3 here is CASSSPGANYEQYF. The CDR3 DNA reads TGTGCCAGCAGTTCCCCCGGGGCCAACTACGAGCAGTACTTC.

This clonotype has a count of ten or more. The chain links TRBV6-5 to TRBJ1-4, with a weak D call TRBD1 (6 bases). The CDR3 covers 15 residues. In germline, CDR1 is MNHEY, CDR2 SVGAGI. With 6 bases removed from V and 3 bases from J, the gap between germline ends came to 14 bases. The CDR3, as DNA: TGTGCCAGCAGGTCTACAGGGCTTGCTAATGAAAAACTGTTTTTT. Protein sequence: CASRSTGLANEKLFF.

This clonotype came up a few times. The chain is built from TRBV19 and TRBJ2-7; tentatively, D is TRBD1 or TRBD2 (6 bases each). The germline V gene encodes CDR1 LNHDA and CDR2 SQIVND (reference sequence). Trimming pared 10 bases from V and 4 bases from J, leaving 17 bases between. The CDR3 is made up of 13 amino acids. The CDR3 here is CATAEGGRYEQYF. CDR3 bases: TGTGCCACAGCGGAGGGGGGAAGGTACGAGCAGTACTTC. The entire variable domain, with the rest obtained from reference TRBV19 and TRBJ2-7, is as follows: DGGITQSPKYLFRKEGQNVTLSCEQNLNHDAMYWYRQDPGQGLRLIYYSQIVNDFQKGDIAEGYSVSREKKESFPLTVTSAQKNPTAFYLCATAEGGRYEQYFGPGTRLTVT.

In its sample, this clonotype was seen many times. The chain is built from TRBV10-3 and TRBJ2-3, with 11 positions matching TRBD2. This CDR3 region has 15 residues. V trimming: 5 bases; J trimming: 3 bases; junction bases outside the gene matches: 4. Germline assignment: CDR1 ENHRY and CDR2 SYGVKD. DNA for the CDR3: TGTGCCATCAGTAAGACTAGCGGGAAAACAGATACGCAGTATTTT. It specifies CAISKTSGKTDTQYF.

This clonotype was counted ten times or more. The rearrangement links TRBV3-1 to TRBJ2-1; D unclear. V was cut by 3 bases and J by 4 bases, with 16 bases left in between. Per the germline V gene, CDR1 is LGHDT and CDR2 is YNNKEL (reference sequence). The CDR3 is 16 residues long. Written as DNA, the CDR3 is TGTGCCAGCAGCCAGGATGGAAGGATAAAATACAATGAGCAGTTCTTC. This codes for CASSQDGRIKYNEQFF.

This clonotype was counted at least ten times. The chain employs TRBV20-1 and TRBJ2-1, with D possibly being TRBD2 (5 bases). Deletions cut 0 bases from V and 9 bases from J, with 18 bases between. CDR1 is DFQATT and CDR2 is SNEGSKA in the germline V gene (reference sequence). The CDR3 sequence is 15 residues long. The CDR3 sequence: CSAREATGVGSEQFF. Written as DNA, the CDR3 is TGCAGTGCTAGAGAAGCGACTGGGGTGGGGAGTGAGCAGTTCTTC.

This clonotype was recorded many times. This chain connects TRBV11-3 to TRBJ2-7, with D maybe TRBD2 (7 bases). Germline assignment: CDR1 SGHNT and CDR2 YENEEA. V dropped 5 bases and J dropped 5 bases, with 13 bases sitting between them. CDR3 length: 13 amino acids. This CDR3 reads CASSPGGLDEQYF. CDR3 DNA sequence: TGTGCCAGCAGCCCGGGGGGCTTAGACGAGCAGTACTTC.

In this sample, this clonotype turned up many times. The chain joins TRBV5-6 to TRBJ1-2; D remains unclear. V lost 4 bases and J lost 2, with 18 bases in between. The V gene's germline CDR1 is SGHDT and CDR2 YYEEEE. The CDR3 is 16 residues long. The CDR3 bases are TGTGCCAGCAGCGGGGTGTGGACGGAGGTGAACTATGGCTACACCTTC. As protein: CASSGVWTEVNYGYTF.

The table lists this clonotype with many counts. The chain recombines TRBV5-1 with TRBJ1-3, with D maybe TRBD1 (6 bases). The V gene's germline CDR1 is SGHRS and CDR2 YFSETQ. Trimming took off 4 bases at V and 0 bases at J, with 17 bases between the two ends. This CDR3 is built from 17 residues. DNA of the CDR3: TGCGCCAGCAGCCGGGACCTCCAGGGGCCCTCTGGAAACACCATATATTTT. Amino acid sequence: CASSRDLQGPSGNTIYF. The whole variable domain, remainder taken from reference TRBV5-1 and TRBJ1-3, is KAGVTQTPRYLIKTRGQQVTLSCSPISGHRSVSWYQQTPGQGLQFLFEYFSETQRNKGNFPGRFSGRQFSNSRSEMNVSTLELGDSALYLCASSRDLQGPSGNTIYFGEGSWLTVV.

This clonotype was picked up many times. The V and J genes are TRBV12-3 or TRBV12-4 and TRBJ2-2; 7 bases agree with TRBD2. This CDR3 is 15 amino acids long. The junction had 0 bases not matched to a gene; V was cut back by 1 base and J by 1 base. The CDR3 nucleotides read TGTGCCAGCAGTTTAGGCGGGGGGAACACCGGGGAGCTGTTTTTT. Its translation: CASSLGGGNTGELFF.

This clonotype was observed once. The rearrangement links TRBV18 to TRBJ2-7; TRBD1 might be the D (6 bases). V dropped 6 bases and J dropped 6 bases, with 21 bases sitting between them. Germline-derived CDR1 and CDR2 are KGHSH and LQKENI. This CDR3 spans 15 amino acids. The CDR3: CASSSVGDISSEQYF. Written as DNA, the CDR3 is TGTGCCAGCTCGTCAGTGGGGGACATATCTTCCGAGCAGTACTTC. The full variable domain, its missing parts supplied by reference TRBV18 and TRBJ2-7, is NAGVMQNPRHLVRRRGQEARLRCSPMKGHSHVYWYRQLPEEGLKFMVYLQKENIIDESGMPKERFSAEFPKEGPSILRIQQVVRGDSAAYFCASSSVGDISSEQYFGPGTRLTVT.

In its sample, this clonotype was seen many times. The chain has TRBV20-1 and TRBJ2-1, with 9 positions matching TRBD2. Losses at the gene ends were 6 bases for V and 6 bases for J; bases not matched to a gene: 6. Germline lookup yields CDR1 DFQATT and CDR2 SNEGSKA (reference sequence). CDR3 length: 13 residues. CDR3 protein: CSAAGGPINEQFF. The CDR3 bases are TGCAGTGCCGCGGGGGGGCCCATCAATGAGCAGTTCTTC.

This clonotype was observed many times. V gene TRBV6-5 combines with J gene TRBJ2-7; 10 bases align to TRBD1. The CDR3 contains 15 residues. With 0 bases clipped from V and 7 bases from J, the junction kept 6 bases outside the gene matches. Germline assignment: CDR1 MNHEY and CDR2 SVGAGI. The CDR3 DNA follows: TGTGCCAGCAGTTACTCCGGGACAGGGGTAATGGAGCAGTACTTC. This encodes CASSYSGTGVMEQYF.

In its sample, this clonotype was seen many times. The J gene is TRBJ1-5, the V gene TRBV29-1; 9 nucleotides line up with TRBD1. This CDR3 comprises 15 residues. Germline V CDR1 and CDR2: SQVTM, ANQGSEA. The trim removed 4 bases at V and 1 base at J, leaving 5 bases unmatched. The CDR3 here is CSVVEGQGSNQPQHF. DNA of the CDR3: TGCAGCGTTGTCGAGGGACAGGGCAGCAATCAGCCCCAGCATTTT.

This clonotype has ten or more counts. The V and J genes are TRBV7-2 and TRBJ1-3; unclear D gene. Trimming cost V 5 bases and J 0 bases, with 17 bases left between them. The CDR3 is 17 residues long. Looked up from germline, CDR1 is SGHTA and CDR2 is FQGNSA. The CDR3 sequence: CASSANTLSVSGNTIYF. CDR3 coding DNA: TGTGCCAGCAGCGCTAATACCCTATCTGTCTCTGGAAACACCATATATTTT. Combining the CDR3 with reference TRBV7-2 and TRBJ1-3 gives the whole variable domain GAGVSQSPSNKVTEKGKDVELRCDPISGHTALYWYRQSLGQGLEFLIYFQGNSAPDKSGLPSDRFSAERTGGSVSTLTIQRTQQEDSAVYLCASSANTLSVSGNTIYFGEGSWLTVV.

This clonotype has at least ten counts. The chain carries TRBV18 and TRBJ1-5; D ambiguous. The length of the CDR3 is 14 residues. The germline CDR1 and CDR2 sequences are KGHSH and LQKENI. Trimming stripped 3 bases from V and 0 bases from J, with 6 bases between. Here the CDR3 DNA reads TGTGCCAGCTCACCGGGAAATAGCAATCAGCCCCAGCATTTT. It codes for CASSPGNSNQPQHF.

This clonotype was seen at least ten times. The chain is built from TRBV29-1 and TRBJ2-1, with D unresolved. CDR3 size: 11 residues. Germline CDR1 reads SQVTM; CDR2 reads ANQGSEA. Trimming removed 4 bases from V and 7 bases from J, with 8 bases in between. This chain's CDR3 is CSVAKQNEQFF. The CDR3 nucleotides are TGCAGCGTTGCAAAACAGAATGAGCAGTTCTTC.

This clonotype was counted many times. The chain is built from TRBV7-2 and TRBJ2-4, with a weak D call TRBD1 (5 bases). Trimming shortened V by 1 base and J by 8 bases, and 9 bases separated the two germline ends. Germline values: CDR1 SGHTA, CDR2 FQGNSA. This CDR3 spans 13 amino acids. CDR3 bases: TGTGCCAGCAGCTTAGGGCAAGGGGACATTCAGTACTTC. Its protein is CASSLGQGDIQYF.